This T cell receptor beta chain was identified during a study of T cell responses to AZD1222 COVID-19 vaccine. Regarding the study as a whole: Repertoires were collected only later (after the peak T cell response had occurred). A mostly white British donor set with more females was recruited, and clonal diversity was possibly underestimated. Close to half of spike-specific TCRs reportedly recognize unmutated variant regions.

Comment on this clone: Its specificity is unknown.

Libraries were prepared by immunoSEQ multiplex PCR; TCRdb keeps only in-frame clonotypes and omits some of them. The table has some 140,000 clones, 92% seen once. The J segment lost 9 bases and the V segment lost 5 bases, leaving 12 bases of the junction unmatched. The V gene's germline CDR1 is DFQATT and CDR2 SNEGSKA (reference sequence). The length of the CDR3 is 13 residues. The sequences come from peripheral blood, collected on day 0 of AZD1222 vaccination. V and J are TRBV20-1 and TRBJ2-7, with 8 nucleotides matching TRBD2. This sequence was found in an adult in good health. For the CDR3, the DNA is TGCAGTGCTGGTGGTCCCGGGGGGGCAGGGCAGTACTTC. This codes for CSAGGPGGAGQYF.